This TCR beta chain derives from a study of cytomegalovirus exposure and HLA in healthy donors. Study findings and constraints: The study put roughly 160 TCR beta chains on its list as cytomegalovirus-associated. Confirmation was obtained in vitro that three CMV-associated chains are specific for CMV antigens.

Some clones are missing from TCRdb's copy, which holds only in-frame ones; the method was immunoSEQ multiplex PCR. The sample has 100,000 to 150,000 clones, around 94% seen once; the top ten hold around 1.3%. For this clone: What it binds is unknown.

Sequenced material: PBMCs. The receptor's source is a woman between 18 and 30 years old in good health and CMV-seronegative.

The CDR3 DNA sequence: TGTGCCGTCCGACTAGCGGGAGGATCAGATACGCAGTATTTT. This sequence encodes CAVRLAGGSDTQYF. The chain combines TRBV6-5 with TRBJ2-3; 13 nucleotides line up with TRBD2. The trim removed 11 bases at V and 4 bases at J, leaving 6 bases unmatched. The germline gives CDR1 MNHEY, CDR2 SVGAGI. There are 14 residues in the CDR3.